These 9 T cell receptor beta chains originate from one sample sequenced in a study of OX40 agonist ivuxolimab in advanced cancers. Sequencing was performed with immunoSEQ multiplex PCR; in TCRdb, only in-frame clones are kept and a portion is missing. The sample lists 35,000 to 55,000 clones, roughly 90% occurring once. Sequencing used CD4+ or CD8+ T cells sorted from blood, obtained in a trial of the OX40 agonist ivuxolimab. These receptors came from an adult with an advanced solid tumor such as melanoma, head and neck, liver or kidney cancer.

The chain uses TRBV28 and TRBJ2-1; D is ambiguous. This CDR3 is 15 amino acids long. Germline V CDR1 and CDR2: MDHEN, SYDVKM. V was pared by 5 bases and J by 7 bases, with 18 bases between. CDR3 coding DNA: TGTGCCAGCAGTAGGTCCGGGCTCCCGAGGAATGAGCAGTTCTTC. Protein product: CASSRSGLPRNEQFF.

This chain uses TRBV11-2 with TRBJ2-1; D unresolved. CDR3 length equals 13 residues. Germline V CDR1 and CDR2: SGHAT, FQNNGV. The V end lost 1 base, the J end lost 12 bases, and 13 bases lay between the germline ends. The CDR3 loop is CASSLVPRYRQFF. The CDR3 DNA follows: TGTGCCAGCAGCTTAGTTCCGAGGTACCGGCAGTTCTTC. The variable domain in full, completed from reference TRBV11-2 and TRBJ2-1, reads EAGVAQSPRYKIIEKRQSVAFWCNPISGHATLYWYQQILGQGPKLLIQFQNNGVVDDSQLPKDRFSAERLKGVDSTLKIQPAKLEDSAVYLCASSLVPRYRQFFGPGTRLTVL.

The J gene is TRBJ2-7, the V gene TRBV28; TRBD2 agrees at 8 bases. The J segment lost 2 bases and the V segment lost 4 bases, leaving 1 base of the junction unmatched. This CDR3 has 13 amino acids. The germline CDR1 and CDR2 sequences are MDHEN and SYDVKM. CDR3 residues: CASSYSGAYEQYF. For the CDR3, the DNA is TGTGCCAGCAGTTATAGCGGGGCCTACGAGCAGTACTTC.

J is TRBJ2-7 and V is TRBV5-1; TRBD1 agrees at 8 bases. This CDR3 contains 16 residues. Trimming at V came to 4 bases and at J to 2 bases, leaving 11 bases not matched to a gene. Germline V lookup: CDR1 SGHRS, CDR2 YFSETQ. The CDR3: CASSKDRAGTTYEQYF. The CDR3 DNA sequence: TGCGCCAGCAGCAAGGACAGGGCCGGGACGACCTACGAGCAGTACTTC.

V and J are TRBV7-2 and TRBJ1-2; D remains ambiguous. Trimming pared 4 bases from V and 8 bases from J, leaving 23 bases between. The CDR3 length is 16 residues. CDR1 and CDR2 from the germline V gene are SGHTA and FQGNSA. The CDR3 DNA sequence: TGTGCCAGCAGCTCTCGTGGTGGGTTACAGTTAGGCGGCTACACCTTC. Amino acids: CASSSRGGLQLGGYTF.

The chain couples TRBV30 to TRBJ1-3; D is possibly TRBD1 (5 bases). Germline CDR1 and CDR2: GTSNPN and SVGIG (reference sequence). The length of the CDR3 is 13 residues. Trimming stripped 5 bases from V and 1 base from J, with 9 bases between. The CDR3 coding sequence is TGTGCCTGGGCGAGGGGTTCTGGAAACACCATATATTTT. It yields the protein CAWARGSGNTIYF.

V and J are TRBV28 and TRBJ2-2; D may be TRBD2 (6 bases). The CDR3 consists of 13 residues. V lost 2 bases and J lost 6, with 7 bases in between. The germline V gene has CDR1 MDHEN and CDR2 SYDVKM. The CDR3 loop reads CASSLPGAGELFF. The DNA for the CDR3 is TGTGCCAGCAGTTTACCGGGGGCCGGGGAGCTGTTTTTT.

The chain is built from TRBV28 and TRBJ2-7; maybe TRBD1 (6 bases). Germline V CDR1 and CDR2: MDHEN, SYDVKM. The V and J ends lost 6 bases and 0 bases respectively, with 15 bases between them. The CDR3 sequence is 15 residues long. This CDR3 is CASRNTGKSSYEQYF. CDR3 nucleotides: TGTGCCAGCAGGAATACAGGGAAAAGCTCCTACGAGCAGTACTTC.

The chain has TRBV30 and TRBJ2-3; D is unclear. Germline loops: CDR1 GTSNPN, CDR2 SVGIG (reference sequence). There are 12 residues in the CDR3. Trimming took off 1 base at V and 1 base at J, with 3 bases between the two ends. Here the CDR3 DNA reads TGTGCCTGGAGTGGAGGCACAGATACGCAGTATTTT. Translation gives CAWSGGTDTQYF.